Sequencing of this TCR beta chain was carried out in a study of blood T cell repertoires in COVID-19. Some clones are missing from TCRdb's copy, which holds only in-frame ones; the method was immunoSEQ multiplex PCR. Among around 150,000 clones, 90% were seen once, and the ten largest hold roughly 19%. In its sample, this clone was seen a few times. V was pared by 0 bases and J by 0 bases, with 7 bases of the junction left unmatched. The CDR3 consists of 18 residues. The germline gives CDR1 SGDLS, CDR2 YYNGEE. This clonotype originated in a man in his 60s with active or convalescent COVID-19. The V and J genes are TRBV9 and TRBJ2-2; 8 bases are a match to TRBD2. The source material was peripheral blood. The CDR3 protein is CASSVVAGGNSNTGELFF. CDR3 bases: TGTGCCAGCAGCGTAGTGGCGGGAGGCAACTCGAACACCGGGGAGCTGTTTTTT.